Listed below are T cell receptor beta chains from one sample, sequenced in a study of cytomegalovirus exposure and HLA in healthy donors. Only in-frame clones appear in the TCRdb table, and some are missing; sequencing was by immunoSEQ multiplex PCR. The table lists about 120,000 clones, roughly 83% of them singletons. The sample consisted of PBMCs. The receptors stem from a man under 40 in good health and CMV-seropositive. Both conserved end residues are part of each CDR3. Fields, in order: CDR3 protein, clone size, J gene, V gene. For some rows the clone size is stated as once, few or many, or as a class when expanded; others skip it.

CDR3aa: CASSLSGFSNQPQHF
abundance: NA
j_gene: TRBJ1-5
v_gene: TRBV7-2

CDR3aa: CAWSVPPSVKGHEQYF
abundance: NA
j_gene: TRBJ2-7
v_gene: TRBV30

CDR3aa: CASSLPRTDTGPIYF
abundance: NA
j_gene: TRBJ1-3
v_gene: TRBV4-2

CDR3aa: CASSPPRNTEAFF
abundance: few
j_gene: TRBJ1-1
v_gene: TRBV7-9

CDR3aa: CASSLWPHNEQFF
abundance: NA
j_gene: TRBJ2-1
v_gene: TRBV27

CDR3aa: CASSLSAGEETQYF
abundance: NA
j_gene: TRBJ2-5
v_gene: TRBV7-2

CDR3aa: CASSLGQSYNEQFF
abundance: NA
j_gene: TRBJ2-1
v_gene: TRBV5-1

CDR3aa: CASSWGQGDEKLFF
abundance: NA
j_gene: TRBJ1-4
v_gene: TRBV19

CDR3aa: CASSPGTGDTGELFF
abundance: NA
j_gene: TRBJ2-2
v_gene: TRBV4-3

CDR3aa: CASSYLAGGPPGADTQYF
abundance: few
j_gene: TRBJ2-3
v_gene: TRBV5-1

CDR3aa: CASSPRGGVGNTIYF
abundance: few
j_gene: TRBJ1-3
v_gene: TRBV7-9

CDR3aa: CASTDIGWNEKLFF
abundance: NA
j_gene: TRBJ1-4
v_gene: TRBV11-2

CDR3aa: CASSSRRLVLSYEQYF
abundance: NA
j_gene: TRBJ2-7
v_gene: TRBV7-8

CDR3aa: CASNIQGANTEAFF
abundance: NA
j_gene: TRBJ1-1
v_gene: TRBV28

CDR3aa: CASSYRGGYEQYF
abundance: NA
j_gene: TRBJ2-7
v_gene: TRBV7-7

CDR3aa: CASSPDREAEQFF
abundance: NA
j_gene: TRBJ2-1
v_gene: TRBV5-1

CDR3aa: CAWSPWDSRLGTDTQYF
abundance: NA
j_gene: TRBJ2-3
v_gene: TRBV30

CDR3aa: CASSPPVRHTEAFF
abundance: NA
j_gene: TRBJ1-1
v_gene: TRBV13

CDR3aa: CASRGRLGVYNEQFF
abundance: NA
j_gene: TRBJ2-1
v_gene: TRBV6-1

CDR3aa: CASSDRQGFTEAFF
abundance: NA
j_gene: TRBJ1-1
v_gene: TRBV6-1

CDR3aa: CASSLWSSGGAYEQYF
abundance: NA
j_gene: NA
v_gene: TRBV5-4

CDR3aa: CASSLAGGANEQFF
abundance: NA
j_gene: TRBJ2-1
v_gene: TRBV27

CDR3aa: CASSLAGMNTEAFF
abundance: NA
j_gene: TRBJ1-1
v_gene: TRBV5-1

CDR3aa: CASSLVAGMNTEAFF
abundance: NA
j_gene: TRBJ1-1
v_gene: TRBV5-4

CDR3aa: CASILGGSDYNEQFF
abundance: once
j_gene: TRBJ2-1
v_gene: TRBV28

CDR3aa: CATSRERLAGTDTQYF
abundance: NA
j_gene: TRBJ2-3
v_gene: TRBV15

CDR3aa: CASSLAQVQETQYF
abundance: NA
j_gene: TRBJ2-5
v_gene: TRBV13

CDR3aa: CASSDSNRGYGYTF
abundance: NA
j_gene: TRBJ1-2
v_gene: TRBV6-4

CDR3aa: CASSRKTDTDTQYF
abundance: NA
j_gene: TRBJ2-3
v_gene: TRBV2

CDR3aa: CSVDPGDYGYTF
abundance: NA
j_gene: TRBJ1-2
v_gene: TRBV29-1

CDR3aa: CATLDRSKITYEQYF
abundance: NA
j_gene: TRBJ2-7
v_gene: TRBV2

CDR3aa: CASSTKQTGNYGYTF
abundance: NA
j_gene: TRBJ1-2
v_gene: TRBV19

CDR3aa: CASSQDGTSGGPSYEQYF
abundance: NA
j_gene: TRBJ2-7
v_gene: TRBV4-3

CDR3aa: CASSFVPEDTSNYGYTF
abundance: NA
j_gene: TRBJ1-2
v_gene: TRBV28

CDR3aa: CASSPDARPSGYTF
abundance: NA
j_gene: TRBJ1-2
v_gene: TRBV5-6

CDR3aa: CASSLGDTNEKLFF
abundance: NA
j_gene: TRBJ1-4
v_gene: TRBV5-1

CDR3aa: CASSAGTGEGNEQFF
abundance: NA
j_gene: TRBJ2-1
v_gene: TRBV14

CDR3aa: CASSSPRWASTDTQYF
abundance: NA
j_gene: TRBJ2-3
v_gene: TRBV7-2

CDR3aa: CASSQRTGSSYEQYF
abundance: NA
j_gene: TRBJ2-7
v_gene: TRBV7-6

CDR3aa: CASSYDREDYEQYF
abundance: NA
j_gene: TRBJ2-7
v_gene: TRBV6-5

CDR3aa: CASYGTEAFF
abundance: once
j_gene: TRBJ1-1
v_gene: TRBV7-9

CDR3aa: CASSLGTSTYEQYF
abundance: NA
j_gene: TRBJ2-7
v_gene: TRBV19

CDR3aa: CAISEGRTESEQYF
abundance: NA
j_gene: TRBJ2-7
v_gene: TRBV10-3

CDR3aa: CSVAAGGGTEKLFF
abundance: NA
j_gene: TRBJ1-4
v_gene: TRBV29-1